Each of the 29 T cell receptor beta chains below was sequenced from the same sample in a study of blood T cell repertoires in COVID-19. The method was immunoSEQ multiplex PCR; TCRdb's version includes in-frame clones alone and lacks a portion of them. The sample records approximately 210,000 clones, roughly nine tenths being singletons. Sequenced sample: PBMCs or T cells enriched from blood (not recorded which). The receptors shown here come from a young woman who had recovered from COVID-19.

V is TRBV19 and J is TRBJ1-2, with D perhaps TRBD1 (5 bases). The CDR3 is 15 residues long. Germline V gene data show CDR1 as LNHDA and CDR2 as SQIVND (reference sequence). V was pared by 1 base and J by 4 bases, with 13 bases between. CDR3 sequence: CASSIAAGGGYGYTF. CDR3 nucleotides: TGTGCCAGTAGTATAGCTGCGGGGGGTGGCTATGGCTACACCTTC.

This clone appeared a single time. The chain joins TRBV24-1 to TRBJ2-7; D call uncertain. With 4 bases removed from V and 5 bases from J, the gap between germline ends came to 14 bases. Germline-derived CDR1 and CDR2 are KGHDR and SFDVKD. CDR3 length: 14 residues. CDR3 nucleotides: TGTGCCACCAGTGAGCGCCCTCCCCCCGACGAGCAGTACTTC. It encodes CATSERPPPDEQYF.

This clone was recorded once. The chain has TRBV5-5 and TRBJ2-7; 11 bases align to TRBD1. Germline CDR1 SGHKS, CDR2 YYEKEE (reference sequence). The CDR3 loop spans 15 amino acids. Germline trimming cut 5 bases from V and 5 bases from J; bases unmatched to any gene: 9. The CDR3, as DNA: TGTGCCAGCAGACGCCGGGACAGGGGGTTGGACGAGCAGTACTTC. Translation: CASRRRDRGLDEQYF. The full variable domain, rest sourced from reference TRBV5-5 and TRBJ2-7, is DAGVTQSPTHLIKTRGQQVTLRCSPISGHKSVSWYQQVLGQGPQFIFQYYEKEERGRGNFPDRFSARQFPNYSSELNVNALLLGDSALYLCASRRRDRGLDEQYFGPGTRLTVT.

This chain uses TRBV21-1 with TRBJ2-7; TRBD1 reflects the table's D call only, with no check against the DNA. TRBV21-1 is annotated as a pseudogene. The CDR3 length is 16 residues. In DNA form, the CDR3 reads TGTGCCAGCAGCACCACAGTGGTCCGGGACACCTACGAGCAGTACTTC. Its translation is CASSTTVVRDTYEQYF.

This clone has only one observation. The chain has TRBV30 and TRBJ2-5, with 7 bases fitting TRBD1. V lost 4 bases, J lost 5 bases, and 4 bases stayed unmatched. The CDR3 has 12 residues. Germline values: CDR1 GTSNPN, CDR2 SVGIG (reference sequence). DNA of the CDR3: TGTGCCTGGAAGGAACAGGGGGAGACCCAGTACTTC. Translation gives CAWKEQGETQYF.

The rearrangement links TRBV10-1 to TRBJ2-2, with D perhaps TRBD2 (5 bases). Germline CDR1 reads WNHNN; CDR2 reads SYGVQD (reference sequence). CDR3 length: 14 amino acids. V dropped 5 bases and J dropped 0 bases, with 7 bases sitting between them. As DNA, the CDR3 is TGCGCCAGCAGTCTAGCACCGAACACCGGGGAGCTGTTTTTT. Translating gives CASSLAPNTGELFF.

The V call is TRBV29-1, the J call TRBJ2-7; 11 bases line up with TRBD1. The V segment lost 5 bases and the J segment 4 bases; nucleotides outside the gene matches: 7. The germline V gene has CDR1 SQVTM and CDR2 ANQGSEA. This CDR3 is built from 14 residues. As DNA, the CDR3 is TGCAGCGTTCGAGGAGGGACAGGGGGGTACGAGCAGTACTTC. This gives the protein CSVRGGTGGYEQYF.

This clone was picked up one time. The DNA for the CDR3 is TGTGCCAGTAGCCGTTTAGAGACAGGGCTAATCTCGACCCAGCATTTT. This encodes CASSRLETGLISTQHF. This chain uses TRBV19 with TRBJ1-5; 7 nucleotides agree with TRBD1. Germline V gene sequence: CDR1 LNHDA, CDR2 SQIVND (reference sequence). With V trimmed by 6 bases and J by 11 bases, 19 bases remained unmatched. The length of the CDR3 is 16 residues.

The CDR3 reads CASSFEGANVLTF. The DNA for the CDR3 is TGCGCCAGCAGCTTCGAGGGGGCCAACGTCCTGACTTTC. V gene TRBV5-1 combines with J gene TRBJ2-6, with no clear D. Germline values: CDR1 SGHRS, CDR2 YFSETQ. CDR3 size: 13 residues. V shed 2 bases and J shed 4 bases, with 4 bases lying between them.

The chain recombines TRBV5-1 with TRBJ1-2, with D uncertain. V was pared by 3 bases and J by 9 bases, with 12 bases between. The V gene's germline CDR1 is SGHRS and CDR2 YFSETQ. The CDR3 is 12 residues long. The CDR3 DNA reads TGCGCCAGCAGCTCAGAGGGATTCAGCTACACCTTC. It is translated as CASSSEGFSYTF.

CDR3 loop: CASSPDRGPYQPQHF. The DNA of the CDR3 is TGTGCCAGTAGTCCCGACAGGGGACCCTATCAGCCCCAGCATTTT. The chain joins TRBV19 to TRBJ1-5; TRBD1 matches at 8 bases. Germline V gene sequence: CDR1 LNHDA, CDR2 SQIVND (reference sequence). J gave up 5 bases and V 5 bases, and 8 bases lay outside the gene matches. This CDR3 is 15 amino acids long.

This clone was seen once. The rearrangement joins TRBV5-1 to TRBJ2-2; possible D gene TRBD1, 5 bases. The CDR3 sequence is 15 residues long. CDR1 is SGHRS, CDR2 YFSETQ, per germline. V dropped 0 bases and J dropped 4 bases, with 10 bases sitting between them. CDR3 in amino acids: CASSLDRSVTGELFF. Written as DNA, the CDR3 is TGCGCCAGCAGCTTGGACAGGTCGGTCACCGGGGAGCTGTTTTTT.

This clone was detected only once. The gene calls are TRBV7-9 and TRBJ1-6, with D perhaps TRBD1 (6 bases). V was cut by 4 bases and J by 10 bases, with 11 bases left in between. This CDR3 contains 13 residues. Per germline, CDR1 SEHNR and CDR2 FQNEAQ (reference sequence). The CDR3 here is CASSSTQGSPLHF. CDR3 DNA sequence: TGTGCCAGCAGCTCCACACAGGGATCACCCCTCCACTTT.

This clone was observed once. The rearrangement uses TRBV2 and TRBJ1-2; TRBD1 matches 9 bases. Unmatched junction bases numbered 16, after V lost 6 bases and J lost 8 bases. The germline gives CDR1 SNHLY, CDR2 FYNNEI. The CDR3 runs to 16 residues. CDR3 nucleotide sequence: TGTGCCAGCAGACGGACAGGGGAGGTAGGACTTGGAGGCTACACCTTC. The encoded protein is CASRRTGEVGLGGYTF.

The chain carries TRBV28 and TRBJ2-1; possibly TRBD1 for D (5 bases). V was cut by 3 bases and J by 5 bases, with 14 bases left in between. Germline assignment: CDR1 MDHEN and CDR2 SYDVKM. This CDR3 is 15 amino acids long. CDR3 coding DNA: TGTGCCAGCAGTTTGGCCGGGCCCAGGGACAATGAGCAGTTCTTC. Amino acid sequence: CASSLAGPRDNEQFF. Together with reference TRBV28 and TRBJ2-1, the CDR3 gives the full variable domain: DVKVTQSSRYLVKRTGEKVFLECVQDMDHENMFWYRQDPGLGLRLIYFSYDVKMKEKGDIPEGYSVSREKKERFSLILESASTNQTSMYLCASSLAGPRDNEQFFGPGTRLTVL.

The chain has TRBV29-1 and TRBJ2-7; TRBD1 agrees at 9 bases. V lost 6 bases to trimming and J lost 2 bases; unmatched junction nucleotides: 5. The CDR3 totals 13 residues. Germline V gene data show CDR1 as SQVTM and CDR2 as ANQGSEA. The CDR3 nucleotides read TGCAGCGTGAGGGGACAGGGACCCTACGAGCAGTACTTC. Residues: CSVRGQGPYEQYF.

V is TRBV12-3 or TRBV12-4 and J is TRBJ1-1, with D uncertain. The CDR3 covers 12 residues. V was trimmed by 3 bases and J by 5 bases, leaving 7 bases between them. CDR3 in DNA: TGTGCCAGCAGTTTGAGACTGACTGAAGCTTTCTTT. Translating it yields CASSLRLTEAFF.

CDR3 residues: CASSIAGSGDTQYF. DNA of the CDR3: TGTGCCAGTAGTATAGCAGGCAGTGGCGATACGCAGTATTTT. The V gene is TRBV19, the J gene TRBJ2-3; D remains ambiguous. Germline V CDR1 and CDR2: LNHDA, SQIVND (reference sequence). CDR3 size: 14 residues. V lost 1 base and J 6 bases, leaving 11 bases between the germline ends.

The chain employs TRBV25-1 and TRBJ1-3; D is uncertain. The CDR3 runs 12 residues. V shed 6 bases and J shed 4 bases, with 7 bases lying between them. From germline, CDR1 is MGHDK and CDR2 SYGVNS. The CDR3 bases are TGTGCCAGCAGAACAGAAGGAAACACCATATATTTT. Its protein is CASRTEGNTIYF. The full variable domain, with the rest looked up from reference TRBV25-1 and TRBJ1-3, is EADIYQTPRYLVIGTGKKITLECSQTMGHDKMYWYQQDPGMELHLIHYSYGVNSTEKGDLSSESTVSRIRTEHFPLTLESARPSHTSQYLCASRTEGNTIYFGEGSWLTVV.

The chain uses TRBV19 and TRBJ2-2; 8 positions agree with TRBD1. The CDR3 consists of 17 residues. With 7 bases clipped from V and 3 bases from J, the junction kept 13 bases outside the gene matches. Germline assignment: CDR1 LNHDA and CDR2 SQIVND (reference sequence). CDR3 protein: CASTKIIRGPDTGELFF. The DNA for the CDR3 is TGTGCCAGTACCAAAATCATCAGGGGGCCGGACACCGGGGAGCTGTTTTTT.

This chain connects TRBV15 to TRBJ1-1; D remains unclear. Trimming left V 3 bases short and J 0 bases short, with 5 bases between. The CDR3 spans 13 residues. The germline CDR1 and CDR2 sequences are LNHNV and YYDKDF (reference sequence). This CDR3 is CATSSGMNTEAFF. CDR3 nucleotides: TGTGCCACCAGCAGCGGTATGAACACTGAAGCTTTCTTT.

This chain uses TRBV7-6 with TRBJ1-4, with D maybe TRBD1 (6 bases). Trimming shortened V by 1 base and J by 2 bases, and 14 bases separated the two germline ends. This CDR3 is 17 amino acids long. CDR1 is SGHVS and CDR2 is FNYEAQ in the germline V gene. The CDR3 here is CASSLGRGASTNEKLFF. The CDR3 bases are TGTGCCAGCAGCTTAGGGCGGGGGGCGAGCACTAATGAAAAACTGTTTTTT.

The V and J genes are TRBV4-1 and TRBJ1-6, with a possible D match to TRBD1 (5 bases). This CDR3 contains 16 residues. The V gene's germline CDR1 is MGHRA and CDR2 YSYEKL. Trimming cost V 5 bases and J 12 bases, with 23 bases left between them. The DNA for the CDR3 is TGCGCCAGCAGCGAAGCTCTTTATCAACAGGTATTACCCCTCCACTTT. Translating gives CASSEALYQQVLPLHF.

The CDR3 nucleotides read TGCGCCAGCAGTGCACCGGACAGGGTGGGTACTGAAGCTTTCTTT. Translating it yields CASSAPDRVGTEAFF. This sequence joins TRBV10-1 and TRBJ1-1; the match to TRBD1 covers 8 bases. The ends lost 4 bases at V and 5 bases at J; junction bases unmatched: 9. Germline V CDR1 and CDR2: WNHNN, SYGVQD (reference sequence). This CDR3 comprises 15 residues.

The rearrangement links TRBV9 to TRBJ2-3, with D maybe TRBD1 (5 bases). The CDR3 contains 16 residues. Germline CDR1 and CDR2: SGDLS and YYNGEE. V dropped 0 bases and J dropped 6 bases, with 17 bases sitting between them. The CDR3 reads CASSVGLGLPQDTQYF. The CDR3 DNA follows: TGTGCCAGCAGCGTAGGATTGGGGCTTCCCCAGGATACGCAGTATTTT.

The chain is built from TRBV7-9 and TRBJ2-3; D might be TRBD1 (6 bases). Germline V lookup: CDR1 SEHNR, CDR2 FQNEAQ (reference sequence). V lost 3 bases and J lost 2, with 6 bases in between. The CDR3 has 13 residues. The CDR3 protein is CASSLGATDTQYF. DNA for the CDR3: TGTGCCAGCAGCTTGGGGGCCACAGATACGCAGTATTTT. Using reference TRBV7-9 and TRBJ2-3 for the parts outside the CDR3, the full variable domain is DTGVSQNPRHKITKRGQNVTFRCDPISEHNRLYWYRQTLGQGPEFLTYFQNEAQLEKSRLLSDRFSAERPKGSFSTLEIQRTEQGDSAMYLCASSLGATDTQYFGPGTRLTVL.

V is TRBV18 and J is TRBJ1-2; D not resolved. Trimming removed 0 bases from V and 3 bases from J, with 11 bases in between. The CDR3 covers 15 residues. Per the germline V gene, CDR1 is KGHSH and CDR2 is LQKENI. The CDR3 here is CASSPPGPQDYGYTF. CDR3 in DNA: TGTGCCAGCTCACCACCGGGCCCCCAGGACTATGGCTACACCTTC.

This clone was observed once. V gene TRBV27 combines with J gene TRBJ1-4; TRBD1 aligns across 8 bases. The V gene's germline CDR1 is MNHEY and CDR2 SMNVEV (reference sequence). The length of the CDR3 is 12 residues. The junction had 5 bases not matched to a gene; V was cut back by 10 bases and J by 7 bases. CDR3 loop: CATRTGIEKLFF. In DNA, the CDR3 is TGTGCCACCAGGACAGGGATTGAAAAACTGTTTTTT.

This clone was recorded only once. The V call is TRBV18, the J call TRBJ1-2, with a possible D match to TRBD1 (6 bases). The CDR3 sequence is 15 residues long. The V and J ends lost 6 bases and 4 bases respectively, with 18 bases between them. From germline, CDR1 is KGHSH and CDR2 LQKENI. CDR3 protein: CASSSNREFGYGYTF. The CDR3 coding sequence is TGTGCCAGCTCGTCAAACAGGGAGTTCGGCTATGGCTACACCTTC.